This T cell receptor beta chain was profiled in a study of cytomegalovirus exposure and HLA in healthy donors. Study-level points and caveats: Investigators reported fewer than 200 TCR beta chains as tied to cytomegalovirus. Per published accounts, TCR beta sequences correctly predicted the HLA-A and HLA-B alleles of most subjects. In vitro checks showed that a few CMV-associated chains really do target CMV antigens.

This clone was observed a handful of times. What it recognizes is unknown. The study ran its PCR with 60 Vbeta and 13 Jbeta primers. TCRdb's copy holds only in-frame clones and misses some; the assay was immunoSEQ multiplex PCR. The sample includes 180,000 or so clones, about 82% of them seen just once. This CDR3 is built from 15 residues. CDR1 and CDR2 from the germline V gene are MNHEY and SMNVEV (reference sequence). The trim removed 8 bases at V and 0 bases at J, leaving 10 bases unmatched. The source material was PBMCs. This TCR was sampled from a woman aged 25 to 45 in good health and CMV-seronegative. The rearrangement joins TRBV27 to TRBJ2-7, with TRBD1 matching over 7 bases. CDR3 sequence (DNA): TGTGCCAGCGGGGGCTCGGGACAGTTCTCCTACGAGCAGTACTTC. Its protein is CASGGSGQFSYEQYF.